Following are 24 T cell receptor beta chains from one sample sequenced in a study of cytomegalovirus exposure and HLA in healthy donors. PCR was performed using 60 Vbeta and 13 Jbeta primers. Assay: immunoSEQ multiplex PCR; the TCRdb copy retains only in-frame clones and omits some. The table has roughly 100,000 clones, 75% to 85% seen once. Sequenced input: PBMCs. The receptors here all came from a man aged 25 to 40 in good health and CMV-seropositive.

The CDR3 DNA follows: TGTGCCAGCAGTCCCCTCCGGACAGGACCCACCGAGACCCAGTACTTC. Translating it yields CASSPLRTGPTETQYF. V usage is TRBV28 and J usage is TRBJ2-5; 7 positions agree with TRBD1. The germline CDR1 and CDR2 sequences are MDHEN and SYDVKM. CDR3 length equals 16 residues. V dropped 5 bases and J dropped 5; count of bases not matched to a gene: 14. The whole variable domain, remainder taken from reference TRBV28 and TRBJ2-5, is DVKVTQSSRYLVKRTGEKVFLECVQDMDHENMFWYRQDPGLGLRLIYFSYDVKMKEKGDIPEGYSVSREKKERFSLILESASTNQTSMYLCASSPLRTGPTETQYFGPGTRLLVL.

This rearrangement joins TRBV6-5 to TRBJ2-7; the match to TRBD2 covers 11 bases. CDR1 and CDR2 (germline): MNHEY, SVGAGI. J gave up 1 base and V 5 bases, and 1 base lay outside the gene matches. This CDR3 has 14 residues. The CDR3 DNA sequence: TGTGCCAGCAGTCGGACTAGCGGGTCCTACGAGCAGTACTTC. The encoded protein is CASSRTSGSYEQYF.

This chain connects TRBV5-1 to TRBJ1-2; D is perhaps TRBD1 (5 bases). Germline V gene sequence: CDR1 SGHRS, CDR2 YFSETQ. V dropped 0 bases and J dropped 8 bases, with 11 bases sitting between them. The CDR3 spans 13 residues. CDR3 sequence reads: CASSLAQGLGYTF. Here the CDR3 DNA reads TGCGCCAGCAGCTTGGCTCAGGGCCTGGGCTACACCTTC. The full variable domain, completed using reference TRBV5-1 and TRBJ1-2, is KAGVTQTPRYLIKTRGQQVTLSCSPISGHRSVSWYQQTPGQGLQFLFEYFSETQRNKGNFPGRFSGRQFSNSRSEMNVSTLELGDSALYLCASSLAQGLGYTFGSGTRLTVV.

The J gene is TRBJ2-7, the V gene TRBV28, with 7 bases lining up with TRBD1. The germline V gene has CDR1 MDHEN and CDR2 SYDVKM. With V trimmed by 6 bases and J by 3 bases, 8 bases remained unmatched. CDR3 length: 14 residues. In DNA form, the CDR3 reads TGTGCCAGCAGCCGTTCGACAGGGCGCTACGAGCAGTACTTC. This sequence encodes CASSRSTGRYEQYF.

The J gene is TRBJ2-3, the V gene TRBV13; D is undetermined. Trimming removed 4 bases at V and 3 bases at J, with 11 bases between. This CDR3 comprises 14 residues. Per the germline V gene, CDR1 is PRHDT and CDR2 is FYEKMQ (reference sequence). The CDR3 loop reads CASSSPLETDTQYF. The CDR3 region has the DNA TGTGCCAGCAGCTCCCCCCTAGAGACAGATACGCAGTATTTT. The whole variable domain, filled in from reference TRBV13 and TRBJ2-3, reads AAGVIQSPRHLIKEKRETATLKCYPIPRHDTVYWYQQGPGQDPQFLISFYEKMQSDKGSIPDRFSAQQFSDYHSELNMSSLELGDSALYFCASSSPLETDTQYFGPGTRLTVL.

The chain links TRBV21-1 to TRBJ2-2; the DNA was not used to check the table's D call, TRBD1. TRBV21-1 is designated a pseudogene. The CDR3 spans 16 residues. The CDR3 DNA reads TGTGCCAGCAGCAAAGCCAGGGGGATGGGCACCGGGGAGCTGTTTTTT. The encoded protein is CASSKARGMGTGELFF.

This CDR3 reads CASSPGTGSNQPQHF. CDR3 bases: TGTGCCAGCAGCCCCGGGACTGGGAGCAATCAGCCCCAGCATTTT. This chain connects TRBV14 to TRBJ1-5; perhaps TRBD1 as D (5 bases). V lost 4 bases and J 1 base, leaving 11 bases between the germline ends. The CDR3 is 15 amino acids. The germline CDR1 and CDR2 sequences are SGHDN and FVKESK. Looking up the rest from reference TRBV14 and TRBJ1-5 gives the full variable domain: EAGVTQFPSHSVIEKGQTVTLRCDPISGHDNLYWYRRVMGKEIKFLLHFVKESKQDESGMPNNRFLAERTGGTYSTLKVQPAELEDSGVYFCASSPGTGSNQPQHFGDGTRLSIL.

The CDR3 region is CASSLLAGETDTQYF. The CDR3 DNA reads TGTGCCAGCAGTTTACTAGCGGGAGAGACAGATACGCAGTATTTT. The rearrangement links TRBV27 to TRBJ2-3, with TRBD2 identical over 10 bases. This CDR3 region has 15 residues. Germline V gene sequence: CDR1 MNHEY, CDR2 SMNVEV (reference sequence). The junction had 2 bases not matched to a gene; V was cut back by 2 bases and J by 3 bases.

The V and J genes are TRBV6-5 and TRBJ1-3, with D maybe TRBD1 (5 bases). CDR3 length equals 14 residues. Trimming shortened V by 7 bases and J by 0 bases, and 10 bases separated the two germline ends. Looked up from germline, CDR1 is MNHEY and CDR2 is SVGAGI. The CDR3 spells CASIAGGSGNTIYF. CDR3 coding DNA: TGTGCCAGCATCGCGGGGGGCTCTGGAAACACCATATATTTT.

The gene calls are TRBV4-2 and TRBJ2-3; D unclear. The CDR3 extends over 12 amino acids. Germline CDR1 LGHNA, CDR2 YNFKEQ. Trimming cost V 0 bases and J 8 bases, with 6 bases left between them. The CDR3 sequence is CASSQDRVTQYF. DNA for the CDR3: TGTGCCAGCAGCCAAGACCGGGTTACGCAGTATTTT.

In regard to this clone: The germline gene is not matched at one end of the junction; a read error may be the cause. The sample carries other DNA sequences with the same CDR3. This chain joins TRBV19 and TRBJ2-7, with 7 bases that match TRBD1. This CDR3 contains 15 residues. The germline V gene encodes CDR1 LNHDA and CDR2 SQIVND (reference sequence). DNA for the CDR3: TGTGCCAGTGCTAATTCCGGGACAGTTTCCTACGAACAGTACTTC. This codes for CASANSGTVSYEQYF. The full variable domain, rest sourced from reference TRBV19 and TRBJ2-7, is DGGITQSPKYLFRKEGQNVTLSCEQNLNHDAMYWYRQDPGQGLRLIYYSQIVNDFQKGDIAEGYSVSREKKESFPLTVTSAQKNPTAFYLCASANSGTVSYEQYFGPGTRLTVT.

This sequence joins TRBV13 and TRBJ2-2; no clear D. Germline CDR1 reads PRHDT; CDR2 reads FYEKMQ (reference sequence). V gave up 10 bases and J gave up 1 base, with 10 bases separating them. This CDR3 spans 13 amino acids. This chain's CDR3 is CAIRVGNTGELFF. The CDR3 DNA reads TGTGCCATCCGGGTCGGGAACACCGGGGAGCTGTTTTTT.

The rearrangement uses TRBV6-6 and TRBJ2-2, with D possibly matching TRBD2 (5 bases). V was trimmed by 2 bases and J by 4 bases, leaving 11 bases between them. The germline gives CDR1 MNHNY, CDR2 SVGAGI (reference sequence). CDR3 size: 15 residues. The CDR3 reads CASSYRGAPTGELFF. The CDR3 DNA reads TGTGCCAGCAGTTACCGGGGAGCACCCACCGGGGAGCTGTTTTTT.

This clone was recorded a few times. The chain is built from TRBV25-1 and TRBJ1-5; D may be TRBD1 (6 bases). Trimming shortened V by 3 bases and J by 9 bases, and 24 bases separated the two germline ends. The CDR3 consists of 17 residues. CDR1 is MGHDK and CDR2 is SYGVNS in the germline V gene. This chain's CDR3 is CASSDSRDNGSLRPQHF. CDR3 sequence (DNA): TGTGCCAGCAGTGATAGCCGGGACAACGGTTCTCTACGGCCCCAGCATTTT.

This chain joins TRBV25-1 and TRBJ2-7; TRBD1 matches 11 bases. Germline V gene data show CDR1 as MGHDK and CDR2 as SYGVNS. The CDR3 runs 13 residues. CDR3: CASTGQGGNEQYF. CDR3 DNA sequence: TGTGCGTCTACGGGACAGGGGGGAAACGAGCAGTACTTC.

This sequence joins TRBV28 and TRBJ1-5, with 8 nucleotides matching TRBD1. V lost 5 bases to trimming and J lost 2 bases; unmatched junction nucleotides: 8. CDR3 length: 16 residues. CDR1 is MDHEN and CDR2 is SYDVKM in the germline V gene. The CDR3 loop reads CASSILSTGGNQPQHF. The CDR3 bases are TGTGCCAGCAGTATCCTCTCGACAGGGGGCAATCAGCCCCAGCATTTT.

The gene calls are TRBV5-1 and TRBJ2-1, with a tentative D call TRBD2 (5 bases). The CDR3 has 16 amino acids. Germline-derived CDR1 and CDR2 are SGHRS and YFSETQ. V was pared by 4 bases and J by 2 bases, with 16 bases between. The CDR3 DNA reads TGCGCCAGCAGCATCCGGACTGACAATACCTACAATGAGCAGTTCTTC. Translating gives CASSIRTDNTYNEQFF.

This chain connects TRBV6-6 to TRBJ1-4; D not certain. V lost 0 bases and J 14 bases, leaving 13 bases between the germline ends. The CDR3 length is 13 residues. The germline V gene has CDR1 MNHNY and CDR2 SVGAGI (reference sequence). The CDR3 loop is CASSYSTSGFLFF. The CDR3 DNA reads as TGTGCCAGCAGTTACTCGACATCCGGTTTTCTGTTTTTT.

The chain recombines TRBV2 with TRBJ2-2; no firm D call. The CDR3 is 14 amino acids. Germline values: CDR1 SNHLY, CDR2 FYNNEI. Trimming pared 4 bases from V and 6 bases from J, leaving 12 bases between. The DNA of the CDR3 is TGTGCCAGCAGTGGGTTTAGCACGGCCGGGGAGCTGTTTTTT. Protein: CASSGFSTAGELFF.

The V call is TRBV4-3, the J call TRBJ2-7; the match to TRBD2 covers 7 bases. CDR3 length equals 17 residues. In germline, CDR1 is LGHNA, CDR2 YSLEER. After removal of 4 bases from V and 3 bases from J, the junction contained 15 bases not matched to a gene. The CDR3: CASSRDLTSGKNYEQYF. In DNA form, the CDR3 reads TGCGCCAGCAGCCGAGATCTTACCAGCGGGAAGAACTACGAGCAGTACTTC.

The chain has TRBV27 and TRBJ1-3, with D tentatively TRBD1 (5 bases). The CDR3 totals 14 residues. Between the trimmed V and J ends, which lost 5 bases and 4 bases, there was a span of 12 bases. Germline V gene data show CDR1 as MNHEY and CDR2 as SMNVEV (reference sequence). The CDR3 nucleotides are TGTGCCAGCAGTAGATCGCAGGGCGGAAACACCATATATTTT. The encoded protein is CASSRSQGGNTIYF.

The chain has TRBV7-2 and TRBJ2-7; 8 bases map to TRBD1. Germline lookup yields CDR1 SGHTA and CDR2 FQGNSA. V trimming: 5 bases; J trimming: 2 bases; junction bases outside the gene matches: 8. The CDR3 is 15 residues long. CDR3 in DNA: TGTGCCAGCAGCCCCTGGACAGGGATCCCCTACGAGCAGTACTTC. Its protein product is CASSPWTGIPYEQYF. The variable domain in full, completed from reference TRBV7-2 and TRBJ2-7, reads GAGVSQSPSNKVTEKGKDVELRCDPISGHTALYWYRQSLGQGLEFLIYFQGNSAPDKSGLPSDRFSAERTGGSVSTLTIQRTQQEDSAVYLCASSPWTGIPYEQYFGPGTRLTVT.

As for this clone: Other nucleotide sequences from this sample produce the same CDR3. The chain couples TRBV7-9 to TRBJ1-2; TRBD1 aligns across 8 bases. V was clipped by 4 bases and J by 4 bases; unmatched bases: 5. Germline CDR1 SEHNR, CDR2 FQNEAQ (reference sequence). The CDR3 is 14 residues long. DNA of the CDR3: TGTGCCAGCAGCTCGACAGGGGACATCTATGGCTACACCTTC. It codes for CASSSTGDIYGYTF.

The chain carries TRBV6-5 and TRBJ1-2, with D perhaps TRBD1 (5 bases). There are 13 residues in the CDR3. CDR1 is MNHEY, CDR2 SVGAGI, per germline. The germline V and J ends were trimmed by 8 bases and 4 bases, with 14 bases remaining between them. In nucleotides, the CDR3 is TGTGCCAGCGCCGGGGGAGAGGGCTATGGCTACACCTTC. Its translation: CASAGGEGYGYTF.